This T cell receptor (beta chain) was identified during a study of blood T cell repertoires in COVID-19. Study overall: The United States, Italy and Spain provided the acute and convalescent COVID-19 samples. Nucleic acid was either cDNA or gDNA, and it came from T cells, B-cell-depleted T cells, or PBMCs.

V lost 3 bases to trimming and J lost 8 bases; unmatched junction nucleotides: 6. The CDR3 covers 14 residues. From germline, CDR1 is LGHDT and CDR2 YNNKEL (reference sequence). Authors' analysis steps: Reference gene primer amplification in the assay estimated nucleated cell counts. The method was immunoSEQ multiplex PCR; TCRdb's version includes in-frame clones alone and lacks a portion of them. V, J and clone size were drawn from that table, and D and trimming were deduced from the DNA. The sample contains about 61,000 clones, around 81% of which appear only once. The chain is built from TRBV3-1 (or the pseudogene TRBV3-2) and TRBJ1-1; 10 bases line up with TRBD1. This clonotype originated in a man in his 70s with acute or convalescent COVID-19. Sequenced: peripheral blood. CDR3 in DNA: TGTGCCAGCAGCCAGTTTGAGGGACAGGGGGAAGCTTTCTTT. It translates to CASSQFEGQGEAFF.